The sequence of this T cell receptor (beta chain) was determined in a study of early T cells in non-severe SARS-CoV-2 infection. CDR1 is LGHDT and CDR2 is YNNKEL in the germline V gene (reference sequence). With 0 bases removed from V and 4 bases from J, the gap between germline ends came to 9 bases. The CDR3 length is 14 residues. In this sample, this clonotype turned up many times. Attachment of unique molecular identifiers to individual cDNA molecules was performed. In TCRdb, the 5' RACE reads were re-called with MiXCR into one record per CDR3 protein. Of 50,000 to 65,000 distinct CDR3 sequences listed, approximately 10% were seen once; the top ten hold around 4.2%.

Sequencing used whole blood. This chain links TRBV3-1 with TRBJ1-1; no clear D gene. This TCR derives from an adult who was a healthcare worker with PCR-confirmed SARS-CoV-2 infection or an uninfected control (not recorded which). The CDR3 protein is CASSQDGRLTEAFF. CDR3 in DNA: TGTGCCAGCAGCCAAGATGGCAGGCTCACTGAAGCTTTCTTT.